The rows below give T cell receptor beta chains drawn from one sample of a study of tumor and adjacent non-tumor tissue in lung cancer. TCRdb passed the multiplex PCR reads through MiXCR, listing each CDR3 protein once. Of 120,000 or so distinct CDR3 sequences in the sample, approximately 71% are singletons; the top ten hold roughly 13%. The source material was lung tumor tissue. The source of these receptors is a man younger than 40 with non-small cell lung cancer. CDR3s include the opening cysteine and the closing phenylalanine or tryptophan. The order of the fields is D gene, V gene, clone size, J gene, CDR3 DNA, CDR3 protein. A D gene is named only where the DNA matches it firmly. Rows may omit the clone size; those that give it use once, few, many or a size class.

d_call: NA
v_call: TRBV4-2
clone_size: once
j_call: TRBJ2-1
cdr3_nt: TGTGCCAGTAGCCAAATGACAAGGGGTGCCCCCAATGAGCAGTTCTTC
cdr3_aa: CASSQMTRGAPNEQFF

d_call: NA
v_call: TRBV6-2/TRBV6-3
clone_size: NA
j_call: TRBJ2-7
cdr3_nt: TGTGCCAGCAGTTACTCGACTAGTATCTACGTGCAGTACTTC
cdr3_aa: CASSYSTSIYVQYF

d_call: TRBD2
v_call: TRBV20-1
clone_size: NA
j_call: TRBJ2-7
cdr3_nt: TGCAGTGATAGCCCCCCGCGGGGGTTTCACGAGCAATACTTC
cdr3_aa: CSDSPPRGFHEQYF

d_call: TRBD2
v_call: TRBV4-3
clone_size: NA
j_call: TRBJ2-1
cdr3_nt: TGCGTCAGCAGCCAAGAGATCGGGAGGTTGTACAATGAGCAGTTCTTC
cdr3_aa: CVSSQEIGRLYNEQFF

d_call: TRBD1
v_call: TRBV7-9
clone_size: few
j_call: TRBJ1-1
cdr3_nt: TGTGCCAGCAGCCACACCGGACAGGGGCGTTTTGAAGCTTTCTTT
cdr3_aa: CASSHTGQGRFEAFF

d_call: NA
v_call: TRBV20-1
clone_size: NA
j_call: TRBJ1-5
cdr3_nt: TGCAGTACTAGAGACCTACTGGGATATAGCAATCAGCCCCAGCATTTT
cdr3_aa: CSTRDLLGYSNQPQHF

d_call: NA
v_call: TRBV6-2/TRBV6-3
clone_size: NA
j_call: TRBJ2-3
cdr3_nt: TGTGCCAGCAGTTACTCGGGACCGGATACGCAGTATTTT
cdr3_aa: CASSYSGPDTQYF

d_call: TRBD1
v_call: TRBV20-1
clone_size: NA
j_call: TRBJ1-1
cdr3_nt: TGCAGTGCTAGAGTCCACGGGACAGCAGACACTGAAGCTTTCTTT
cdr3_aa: CSARVHGTADTEAFF

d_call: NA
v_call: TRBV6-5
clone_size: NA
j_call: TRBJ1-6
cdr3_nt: TGTGCCAGCTGCCCCGCTGGGGGCCCGGGATCACCCCTCCACTTT
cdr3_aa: CASCPAGGPGSPLHF

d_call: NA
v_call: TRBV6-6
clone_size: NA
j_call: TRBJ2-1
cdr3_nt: TGTGCCAGCAGCGGCATAGCGAGGGGCCATAATAATGAGCAGTTCTTC
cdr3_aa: CASSGIARGHNNEQFF

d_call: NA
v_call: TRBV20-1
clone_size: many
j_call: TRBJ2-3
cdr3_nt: TGCAGTGCACGGCCCCCCAGACAAGACCCTAGCACAGATACGCAGTATTTT
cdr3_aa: CSARPPRQDPSTDTQYF

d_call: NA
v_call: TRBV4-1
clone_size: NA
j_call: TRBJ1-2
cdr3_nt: TGCGCCATCAGCCAAGGGCCAGGGAGCCCCGGCTACTATGGCTACACCTTC
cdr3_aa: CAISQGPGSPGYYGYTF

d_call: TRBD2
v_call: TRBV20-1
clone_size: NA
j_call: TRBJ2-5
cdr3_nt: TGTAATGCCAGACTAGCGGGCGAGACCCAGTACTTC
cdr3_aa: CNARLAGETQYF

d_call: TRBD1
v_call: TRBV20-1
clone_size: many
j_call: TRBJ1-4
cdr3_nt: TGCAGTGCCCTCGCTGGGGACAGGGATGAAAAACTGTTTTTT
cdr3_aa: CSALAGDRDEKLFF

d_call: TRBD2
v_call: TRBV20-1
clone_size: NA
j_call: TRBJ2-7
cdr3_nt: TGTAGTGCTAGAGATAGCGGGTCTTTCCCCTACGAGCAGTACTTC
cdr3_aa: CSARDSGSFPYEQYF

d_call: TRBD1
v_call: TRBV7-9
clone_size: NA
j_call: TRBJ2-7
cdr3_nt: TGTGCCAGCAGCCGCGGGACAGGGAACCTCTACGAGCAGTACTTC
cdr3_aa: CASSRGTGNLYEQYF

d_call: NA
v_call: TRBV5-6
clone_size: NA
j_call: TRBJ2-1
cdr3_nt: TGTGTCAGCAGCTCGACTGGTTACAATGAGCAGTTCTTC
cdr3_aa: CVSSSTGYNEQFF

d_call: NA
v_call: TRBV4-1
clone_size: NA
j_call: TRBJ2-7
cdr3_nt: TGCGCCAACAGCCAAGATCTGACGGGAGTGCCCCACTACGAGCAGTACTTC
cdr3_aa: CANSQDLTGVPHYEQYF

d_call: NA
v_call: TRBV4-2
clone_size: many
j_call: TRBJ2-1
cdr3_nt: TGTGCCAGCAGCCAAGAGCAGGTCGCGGGGGAGCAGTTCTTC
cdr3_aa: CASSQEQVAGEQFF

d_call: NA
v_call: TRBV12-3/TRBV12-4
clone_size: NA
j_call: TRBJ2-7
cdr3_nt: TGTGCCAGCGGTCCACGACATGGATTGAACGAGCAGTACTTC
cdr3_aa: CASGPRHGLNEQYF

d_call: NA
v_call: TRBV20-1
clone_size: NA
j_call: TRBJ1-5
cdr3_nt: TGCAGTGCTGGGGGGGGGGCAAGTAATCAGCCCCAGCATTTT
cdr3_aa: CSAGGGASNQPQHF

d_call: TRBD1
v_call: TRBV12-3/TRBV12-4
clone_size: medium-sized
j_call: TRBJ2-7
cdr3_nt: TGTGCCAGCAGTTTACAGGGGGCCTCCTACGAGCAGTACTTC
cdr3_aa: CASSLQGASYEQYF

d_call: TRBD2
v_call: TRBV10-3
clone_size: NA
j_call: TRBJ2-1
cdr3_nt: TGTGCCATCAGTGAGAGGGGACTAGCGGGAGGATCCTACAATGAGCAGTTCTTC
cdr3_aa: CAISERGLAGGSYNEQFF

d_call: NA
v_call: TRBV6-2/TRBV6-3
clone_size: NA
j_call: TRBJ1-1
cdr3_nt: TGTGCCAGCAGCCCTATGCTGGAAGCTTTCTTT
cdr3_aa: CASSPMLEAFF

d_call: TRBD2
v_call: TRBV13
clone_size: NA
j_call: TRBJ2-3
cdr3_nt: TGTGCCGGCAGCTTCCGAGGGAGGGAGCGAAGCAATCAGCCCCAGTATTTT
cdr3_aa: CAGSFRGRERSNQPQYF

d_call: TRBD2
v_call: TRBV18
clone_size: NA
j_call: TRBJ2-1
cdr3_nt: TGTGCCAGCTCACCATCGAGCTCTGGACTAGCGGGCTACGATGAGCAGTTCTTC
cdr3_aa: CASSPSSSGLAGYDEQFF

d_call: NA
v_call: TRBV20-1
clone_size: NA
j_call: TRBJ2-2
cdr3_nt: TGCAGTGCTAGTGCGGGGAACACCGGGGAGCTGTGCTTT
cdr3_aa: CSASAGNTGELCF

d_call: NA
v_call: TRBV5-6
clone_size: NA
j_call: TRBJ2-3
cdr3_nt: TGTGCCAGCAGCCTAGAGAGATTCTCTAGCACAGATACGCAGTATTTT
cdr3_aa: CASSLERFSSTDTQYF